Listed here is a single T cell receptor beta chain. Original handling: Amplification of reference gene primers was used by the study to estimate nucleated cell counts. Clones were sequenced by immunoSEQ multiplex PCR, and TCRdb holds only the in-frame ones, with some missing. V and J calls and clone size are copied from that table; D and trimming were computed from the DNA. The data contain tens of thousands of clones, around 90% of them singletons. The data were obtained in a study of blood T cell repertoires in COVID-19. On the study more broadly: Sites in the United States, Italy and Spain provided acute and convalescent COVID-19 samples. T cells, B-cell-depleted T cells, or PBMCs supplied cDNA or gDNA.

The V gene's germline CDR1 is SEHNR and CDR2 FQNEAQ (reference sequence). The CDR3 spans 13 residues. Trimming removed 0 bases at V and 5 bases at J, with 8 bases between. This clonotype originated in a woman older than 75 with acute or convalescent COVID-19. This chain links TRBV7-9 with TRBJ2-7, with D perhaps matching TRBD2 (6 bases). The sequencing sample was made of peripheral blood. The CDR3 sequence is CASSLAGLNEQYF. The CDR3 DNA follows: TGTGCCAGCAGCTTAGCGGGACTGAACGAGCAGTACTTC.